This is a list of T cell receptor beta chains from one sample in a study of blood T cell repertoires in COVID-19. The assay was immunoSEQ multiplex PCR, and TCRdb's table has in-frame clones only and misses some. In the table there are about 110,000 clones, 65% to 85% of which are singletons. Sequencing was performed on peripheral blood. The receptors originated from a man aged 50-59 years with acute or convalescent COVID-19. Both conserved end residues are part of each CDR3. The D gene is left open where the match is weak. Some rows mark clone size as missing; the rest say once, few, many or name a class of expanded clone.

.	TRBV5-1	TRBJ2-6	.	TGCGCCAGCAGCTTTGACAGTTCTGGGGCCAACGTCCTGACTTTC	CASSFDSSGANVLTF
.	TRBV5-4	TRBJ1-3	.	TGTGCCAGCAGCACAATGACGGCCGGGGTCGGAAACACCATATATTTT	CASSTMTAGVGNTIYF
.	TRBV5-1	TRBJ1-1	once	TGCGCCAGCAGCGGTACAGGTATGAACACTGAAGCTTTCTTT	CASSGTGMNTEAFF
.	TRBV28	TRBJ1-2	once	TGTGCCAGCAGTCCCGGATCGGGGGTGTATGGCTACACCTTC	CASSPGSGVYGYTF
.	TRBV10-3	TRBJ1-1	.	TGTGCCACCCAGGGGAACACTGAAGCTTTCTTT	CATQGNTEAFF
TRBD2	TRBV7-2	TRBJ2-7	.	TGTGCCAGCAGCTTCGGCGGGGGGGGCTCCTACGAGCAGTACTTC	CASSFGGGGSYEQYF
.	TRBV3-1/TRBV3-2	TRBJ1-1	.	TGTGCCAGCAGCCAAGTTTCCTGGAGAAACACTGAAGCTTTCTTT	CASSQVSWRNTEAFF
.	TRBV3-1/TRBV3-2	TRBJ1-2	.	TGTGCCAGCAGCCAAGATCTGATCGGGGGGGGGAATGGCTACACCTTC	CASSQDLIGGGNGYTF
.	TRBV19	TRBJ1-5	.	TGTGCCAGTAGTCATCCTTACCGGGAACCCAATCAGCCCCAGCATTTT	CASSHPYREPNQPQHF
TRBD1	TRBV7-9	TRBJ1-2	few	TGTGCCAGCAGCACCTGGACAGGCGAGGATGGCTACACCTTC	CASSTWTGEDGYTF
.	TRBV19	TRBJ1-1	once	TGTGCCAGTATGACACCCGGCCACATTGAAGCTTTCTTT	CASMTPGHIEAFF
TRBD1	TRBV29-1	TRBJ2-2	.	TGCAGCGTCGGACAGGGGGCTCAGGGTTCCGGGGAGCTGTTTTTT	CSVGQGAQGSGELFF
TRBD2	TRBV14	TRBJ2-1	.	TGTGCCAGCAGCCTTATAGGACTAGCGGGGGGTATCGGAGAGCAGTTCTTC	CASSLIGLAGGIGEQFF
TRBD2	TRBV3-1/TRBV3-2	TRBJ2-7	.	TGTGCCAGCAGCCAAGGAGTTAGCGGGATTTTTTACGAGCAGTACTTC	CASSQGVSGIFYEQYF
TRBD1	TRBV4-1	TRBJ1-1	few	TGCGCCAGCAGCCACCTCCGACAGGGGGTAGCGAACACTGAAGCTTTCTTT	CASSHLRQGVANTEAFF
.	TRBV11-2	TRBJ2-5	.	TGTGCCAGCAGCTTAAGCATTGGGGGGCAAGAGACCCAGTACTTC	CASSLSIGGQETQYF
.	TRBV10-2	TRBJ1-2	.	TGCGCCAGCAGTGAGTCGATGGCAGATGGCTACACCTTC	CASSESMADGYTF
.	TRBV5-5	TRBJ2-1	few	TGTGCCAGCAGCTTGATAGGAGCAAGCTCCTACAATGAGCAGTTCTTC	CASSLIGASSYNEQFF
.	TRBV4-1	TRBJ1-6	.	TGCGCCAGCAGCCAAGAACAACCCTATAATTCACCCCTCCACTTT	CASSQEQPYNSPLHF
.	TRBV5-5	TRBJ2-2	.	TGTGCCAGCAGCTTGGTGGCTTACACCGGGGAGCTGTTTTTT	CASSLVAYTGELFF